Listed below are T cell receptor beta chains from one sample, sequenced in a study of T cells after yellow fever vaccination. One entry per CDR3 protein, called by TCRdb with MiXCR from the 5' RACE reads. The table lists nearly 300,000 distinct CDR3 sequences, around 10% of them singletons, with about 3.7% in the top ten. The sequenced sample was CD4+ T cells sorted from PBMCs, obtained 5 days after the yellow fever booster vaccination. These receptors were taken from a young man who received the YFV17D yellow fever vaccine. The CDR3 runs from the conserved cysteine through the conserved F or W. The D gene is left open where the match is weak. The size entry is marked missing in some rows and otherwise reads once, few, many or a size class.

size	V	D	J	CDR3	DNA
many	TRBV5-1	TRBD1	TRBJ2-1	CASSPGEGTGRNEQFF	TGCGCCAGCAGCCCTGGAGAAGGGACAGGGCGGAATGAGCAGTTCTTC
.	TRBV3-1	.	TRBJ2-7	CASSQYTASYEQYF	TGTGCCAGCAGCCAGTACACAGCCTCCTACGAGCAGTACTTC
many	TRBV27	TRBD2	TRBJ2-1	CASSTYGTQTSGGATQFF	TGTGCCAGCAGCACCTACGGGACGCAGACTAGCGGGGGGGCCACGCAGTTCTTC
.	TRBV20-1	.	TRBJ2-7	CSAFSGTTIDDEQYF	TGCAGTGCTTTTTCGGGGACAACCATCGATGACGAGCAGTACTTC
many	TRBV6-2/TRBV6-3	.	TRBJ2-3	CASSYGLSGTQYF	TGTGCCAGCAGTTACGGTCTCTCCGGGACGCAGTATTTT
few	TRBV30	.	TRBJ1-2	CAWSQTGSDGYTF	TGTGCCTGGAGCCAAACAGGGTCGGATGGCTACACCTTC
.	TRBV6-2/TRBV6-3	TRBD1	TRBJ1-1	CASSERGQAFF	TGTGCCAGCAGTGAACGGGGACAGGCTTTCTTT
.	TRBV7-9	.	TRBJ1-2	CASSLDEAYGGYTF	TGTGCCAGCAGCTTAGACGAGGCGTACGGTGGCTACACCTTC
.	TRBV9	.	TRBJ2-7	CATGPGMSSYEQYF	TGTGCCACGGGGCCCGGGATGAGTTCCTACGAGCAGTACTTC
many	TRBV5-4	TRBD1	TRBJ1-3	CASSLAGGQTRHTIYF	TGTGCCAGCAGCTTGGCCGGGGGACAGACGCGGCACACCATATATTTT
.	TRBV4-1	.	TRBJ1-5	CASSQGPGAGNQPQHF	TGCGCCAGCAGCCAAGGCCCAGGGGCGGGCAATCAGCCCCAGCATTTT
.	TRBV6-6	.	TRBJ2-2	CASSYSGSGTLNTGELFF	TGTGCCAGCAGTTACTCAGGATCCGGGACACTGAACACCGGGGAGCTGTTTTTT
.	TRBV11-3	TRBD1	TRBJ2-3	CASSTGTVLTDTQYF	TGTGCCAGCAGCACCGGGACAGTCCTCACAGATACGCAGTATTTT
few	TRBV5-1	.	TRBJ2-6	CASSVGPGAGANVLTF	TGCGCCAGCAGCGTTGGCCCAGGGGCTGGGGCCAACGTCCTGACTTTC
few	TRBV7-2	TRBD2	TRBJ2-1	CASSKGLAGGINEQFF	TGTGCCAGCAGCAAAGGACTAGCGGGGGGGATCAATGAGCAGTTCTTC
few	TRBV18	.	TRBJ2-7	CASSPPTQDPHEQYF	TGTGCCAGCTCACCACCGACGCAGGATCCCCACGAGCAGTACTTC
many	TRBV5-1	TRBD1	TRBJ1-1	CASSLGGTGAEAFF	TGCGCCAGCAGCTTGGGGGGGACAGGGGCTGAAGCTTTCTTT
.	TRBV7-2	.	TRBJ2-1	CASSLNAANSQFF	TGTGCCAGCAGCTTAAATGCGGCCAATTCCCAGTTCTTC
few	TRBV2	.	TRBJ2-5	CASSELGEETQYF	TGTGCCAGCAGTGAATTAGGGGAAGAGACCCAGTACTTC
.	TRBV6-6	TRBD2	TRBJ2-1	CASSVGTSGGGEQFF	TGTGCCAGCAGTGTCGGGACTAGCGGGGGCGGTGAGCAGTTCTTC
.	TRBV19	.	TRBJ1-6	CASSITRVDSPLHF	TGTGCCAGTAGTATAACCAGGGTAGATTCACCCCTCCACTTT
many	TRBV5-6	.	TRBJ2-7	CASSSGMGAYEQYF	TGTGCCAGCAGCTCGGGTATGGGGGCCTACGAGCAGTACTTC
.	TRBV19	TRBD1	TRBJ1-2	CASSIPGGWGYTF	TGTGCCAGTAGTATCCCAGGGGGCTGGGGCTACACCTTC
many	TRBV20-1	.	TRBJ1-3	CSASGSVVSGNTIYF	TGCAGTGCTAGCGGGTCAGTCGTCTCTGGAAACACCATATATTTT
many	TRBV4-1	TRBD2	TRBJ2-1	CASSYSGGAQGEQFF	TGCGCCAGCAGCTATAGCGGGGGGGCCCAGGGTGAGCAGTTCTTC
few	TRBV11-3	TRBD1	TRBJ2-5	CASSPGTGQPGTQYF	TGTGCCAGCAGCCCAGGGACAGGGCAACCAGGGACCCAGTACTTC
.	TRBV24-1	TRBD1	TRBJ2-7	CATSTGTGYDEQYF	TGTGCCACCAGTACCGGGACAGGGTACGACGAGCAGTACTTC
few	TRBV28	.	TRBJ1-5	CASSLPWGGDNQPQHF	TGTGCCAGCAGCTTGCCGTGGGGGGGGGACAATCAGCCCCAGCATTTT
few	TRBV18	.	TRBJ2-5	CASSPSGGEETQYF	TGTGCCAGCTCACCATCGGGGGGCGAGGAGACCCAGTACTTC
many	TRBV5-4	.	TRBJ1-1	CASSPSGTNLEAFF	TGTGCCAGCAGCCCTTCTGGGACAAACCTTGAAGCTTTCTTT
few	TRBV7-2	TRBD1	TRBJ2-1	CASNQPTGLGNEQFF	TGTGCCAGCAACCAGCCGACAGGGTTGGGCAATGAGCAGTTCTTC
many	TRBV29-1	.	TRBJ1-3	CSVETYGSGNTIYF	TGCAGCGTTGAAACGTACGGCTCTGGAAACACCATATATTTT
few	TRBV3-1	.	TRBJ1-5	CASSRPIGQGPMINQPQHF	TGTGCCAGCAGCCGGCCGATTGGGCAGGGGCCTATGATCAATCAGCCCCAGCATTTT
.	TRBV3-1	TRBD1	TRBJ1-2	CASSPRDRINYGYTF	TGTGCCAGCAGCCCCCGGGACAGGATAAACTATGGCTACACCTTC
.	TRBV20-1	.	TRBJ1-2	CSAPATQGRNYGYTF	TGCAGTGCTCCAGCTACCCAGGGGCGCAACTATGGCTACACCTTC
few	TRBV19	.	TRBJ1-1	CATKVNTEAFF	TGTGCCACGAAGGTGAACACTGAAGCTTTCTTT
many	TRBV4-1	.	TRBJ1-4	CASSAGGGWSEKLFF	TGCGCCAGCAGCGCGGGGGGGGGCTGGAGTGAAAAACTGTTTTTT
few	TRBV10-3	.	TRBJ1-5	CAINQAESQPQHF	TGTGCCATCAATCAGGCAGAGAGTCAGCCCCAGCATTTT
many	TRBV5-1	.	TRBJ2-2	CASSLAVDGLTGELFF	TGCGCCAGCAGCTTGGCGGTGGATGGACTCACCGGGGAGCTGTTTTTT
.	TRBV20-1	.	TRBJ1-2	CSAGRSNYGYTF	TGCAGTGCGGGACGGAGTAACTATGGCTACACCTTC
.	TRBV9	.	TRBJ2-3	CASSVVSHDTQYF	TGTGCCAGCAGCGTAGTATCTCACGATACGCAGTATTTT
few	TRBV4-3	.	TRBJ2-2	CASSQLVNTGELFF	TGCGCCAGCAGCCAACTAGTGAACACCGGGGAGCTGTTTTTT
.	TRBV10-3	.	TRBJ2-3	CAISAQQGEGTDTQYF	TGTGCCATCAGTGCCCAACAAGGTGAGGGCACAGATACGCAGTATTTT
.	TRBV7-9	TRBD1	TRBJ2-6	CASSLADRGFAGANVLTF	TGTGCCAGCAGCTTAGCCGACAGGGGTTTTGCTGGGGCCAACGTCCTGACTTTC
.	TRBV11-2	.	TRBJ1-2	CASSPLLGGYTF	TGTGCCAGCAGCCCCCTCCTTGGGGGCTACACCTTC
.	TRBV5-6	.	TRBJ1-1	CASSFLQDPGGHLVTEAFF	TGTGCCAGCAGCTTCCTACAAGACCCCGGAGGACACTTGGTCACTGAAGCTTTCTTT
.	TRBV7-2	.	TRBJ2-1	CASSRGGDEQFF	TGTGCCAGCAGCCGAGGAGGGGATGAGCAGTTCTTC
.	TRBV4-1	.	TRBJ1-6	CASSQGKGSGSPLHF	TGCGCCAGCAGCCAAGGGAAGGGGAGCGGTTCACCCCTCCACTTT
few	TRBV6-4	TRBD1	TRBJ2-1	CASSDVGLGQGVLSSYNEQFF	TGTGCCAGCAGTGACGTGGGATTGGGACAGGGAGTCTTAAGCTCCTACAATGAGCAGTTCTTC
few	TRBV10-3	.	TRBJ1-1	CAIRGTVMNTEAFF	TGTGCCATCAGAGGGACGGTCATGAACACTGAAGCTTTCTTT
few	TRBV4-2	TRBD2	TRBJ2-2	CASEVAGGRNTGELFF	TGTGCCAGCGAGGTAGCGGGGGGCCGTAACACCGGGGAGCTGTTTTTT
.	TRBV20-1	.	TRBJ2-2	CSARGWGNTGELFF	TGCAGTGCCAGAGGCTGGGGGAACACCGGGGAGCTGTTTTTT
.	TRBV12-3/TRBV12-4	.	TRBJ1-2	CASSLGGAPNYGYTF	TGTGCCAGCAGTTTAGGGGGCGCACCAAACTATGGCTACACCTTC
.	TRBV7-2	.	TRBJ1-2	CASSPRLRDKGYTF	TGTGCCAGCAGCCCTCGATTGAGGGATAAGGGCTACACCTTC
few	TRBV28	TRBD1	TRBJ1-2	CASSPPGQGGRGYTF	TGTGCCAGCAGTCCGCCGGGACAGGGGGGAAGGGGCTACACCTTC
few	TRBV7-2	.	TRBJ2-5	CASSPWRGGETQYF	TGTGCCAGCAGCCCCTGGAGGGGGGGCGAGACCCAGTACTTC
.	TRBV7-8	.	TRBJ1-1	CASSLQSFGGTEAFF	TGTGCCAGCAGCTTACAGTCCTTCGGGGGCACTGAAGCTTTCTTT